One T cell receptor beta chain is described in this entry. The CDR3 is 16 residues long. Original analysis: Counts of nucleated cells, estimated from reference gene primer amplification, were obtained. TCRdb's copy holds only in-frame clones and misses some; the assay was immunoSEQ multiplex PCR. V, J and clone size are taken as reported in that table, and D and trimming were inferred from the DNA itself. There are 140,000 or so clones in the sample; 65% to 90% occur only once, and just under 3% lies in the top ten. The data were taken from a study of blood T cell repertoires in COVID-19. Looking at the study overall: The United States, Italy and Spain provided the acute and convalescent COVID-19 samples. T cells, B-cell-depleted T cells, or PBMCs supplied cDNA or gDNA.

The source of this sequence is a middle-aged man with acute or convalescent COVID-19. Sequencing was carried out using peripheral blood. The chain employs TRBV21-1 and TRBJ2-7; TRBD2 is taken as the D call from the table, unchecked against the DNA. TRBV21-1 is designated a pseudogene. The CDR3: CASSKCQRRNSYEQYF. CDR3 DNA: TGTGCCAGCAGCAAATGCCAGCGGAGGAACTCCTACGAGCAGTACTTC.